The 21 T cell receptor beta chains below were found in one sample sequenced in a study of blood T cell repertoires in COVID-19. Data came from immunoSEQ multiplex PCR; TCRdb stores just in-frame clones and leaves some out. The repertoire holds some 270,000 clones, with 70% to 90% as singletons. Sequencing used peripheral blood. The source of these receptors is a human donor with COVID-19, enrolled during active disease. The donor label of this sample is uncertain.

The chain couples TRBV27 to TRBJ1-1, with 8 bases that match TRBD1. J lost 1 base, V lost 6 bases, and 7 bases had no gene match. Germline CDR1 and CDR2: MNHEY and SMNVEV (reference sequence). The CDR3 has 15 amino acids. CDR3 DNA sequence: TGTGCCAGCAGAACCAGGGGACAGGCGAACACTGAAGCTTTCTTT. Translating it yields CASRTRGQANTEAFF.

This clone was seen just once. This rearrangement joins TRBV15 to TRBJ1-5, with D perhaps matching TRBD1 (6 bases). Germline V lookup: CDR1 LNHNV, CDR2 YYDKDF (reference sequence). The CDR3 consists of 14 residues. The V end lost 3 bases, the J end lost 3 bases, and 9 bases lay between the germline ends. The chain's CDR3 is CATSRYRDNQPQHF. The CDR3 DNA reads as TGTGCCACCAGCAGGTACAGGGACAATCAGCCCCAGCATTTT.

In this sample, this clone turned up once. The J gene is TRBJ1-1, the V gene TRBV29-1; no reliable D call. The germline V and J ends were trimmed by 3 bases and 2 bases, with 13 bases remaining between them. The CDR3 is 14 amino acids. Germline CDR1 is SQVTM and CDR2 is ANQGSEA. CDR3 in DNA: TGCAGCGTTGATCAAGACGGAGTAAACACTGAAGCTTTCTTT. Translation: CSVDQDGVNTEAFF.

This sequence joins TRBV11-3 and TRBJ2-2; D possibly corresponds to TRBD1 (5 bases). The CDR3 is made up of 17 amino acids. V lost 1 base, J lost 4 bases, and 16 bases lay in between. CDR1 SGHNT and CDR2 YENEEA come from the germline V gene. The CDR3 region is CASSLGWQGLSTGELFF. The DNA of the CDR3 is TGTGCCAGCAGCTTAGGCTGGCAGGGATTAAGCACCGGGGAGCTGTTTTTT.

The V call is TRBV5-1, the J call TRBJ2-3; D may be TRBD1 (5 bases). This CDR3 has 14 residues. Germline V gene sequence: CDR1 SGHRS, CDR2 YFSETQ. Trimming removed 4 bases from V and 2 bases from J, with 11 bases in between. The DNA of the CDR3 is TGCGCCAGCAGCAGACAGAGGCCCACAGATACGCAGTATTTT. Translated, it gives CASSRQRPTDTQYF. Looking up the rest from reference TRBV5-1 and TRBJ2-3 gives the full variable domain: KAGVTQTPRYLIKTRGQQVTLSCSPISGHRSVSWYQQTPGQGLQFLFEYFSETQRNKGNFPGRFSGRQFSNSRSEMNVSTLELGDSALYLCASSRQRPTDTQYFGPGTRLTVL.

This clone was observed a few times. This chain connects TRBV11-3 to TRBJ2-7, with 10 nucleotides matching TRBD1. Trimming took 5 bases from V and 5 from J; bases not matched to a gene: 6. This CDR3 has 14 residues. Germline CDR1 is SGHNT and CDR2 is YENEEA. The CDR3 sequence is CASSPRDRGHEQYF. Here the CDR3 DNA reads TGTGCCAGCAGCCCCCGGGACAGGGGACACGAGCAGTACTTC.

The rearrangement joins TRBV2 to TRBJ2-2; no reliable D call. Trimming removed 6 bases at V and 0 bases at J, with 8 bases between. CDR1 and CDR2 (germline): SNHLY, FYNNEI. The CDR3 runs 14 residues. CDR3: CASRELPNTGELFF. CDR3 nucleotide sequence: TGTGCCAGCAGGGAACTACCGAACACCGGGGAGCTGTTTTTT.

The rearrangement links TRBV19 to TRBJ2-6; D is ambiguous. Between the trimmed V and J ends, which lost 5 bases and 0 bases, there was a span of 11 bases. Germline values: CDR1 LNHDA, CDR2 SQIVND (reference sequence). The CDR3 extends over 16 amino acids. The CDR3 region has the DNA TGTGCCAGTAGTGGGCAGGCTTTCTCTGGGGCCAACGTCCTGACTTTC. The encoded protein is CASSGQAFSGANVLTF.

V and J are TRBV25-1 and TRBJ1-6; 9 bases align to TRBD1. Germline V gives CDR1 MGHDK, CDR2 SYGVNS. The CDR3 spans 13 residues. After removal of 10 bases from V and 7 bases from J, the junction contained 5 bases not matched to a gene. The DNA for the CDR3 is TGTGCCACCTCGACAGGGGGAAATTCACCCCTCCACTTT. The encoded protein is CATSTGGNSPLHF.

The chain joins TRBV2 to TRBJ1-2; 10 nucleotides line up with TRBD1. CDR1 is SNHLY, CDR2 FYNNEI, per germline. The CDR3 is made up of 13 amino acids. The V and J ends lost 6 bases and 8 bases, in that order; junction bases with no gene match: 6. CDR3 sequence: CASRGQGRVGYTF. The CDR3 nucleotides read TGTGCCAGCAGGGGACAGGGGCGGGTCGGCTACACCTTC. The full variable domain, completed using reference TRBV2 and TRBJ1-2, is EPEVTQTPSHQVTQMGQEVILRCVPISNHLYFYWYRQILGQKVEFLVSFYNNEISEKSEIFDDQFSVERPDGSNFTLKIRSTKLEDSAMYFCASRGQGRVGYTFGSGTRLTVV.

The chain employs TRBV28 and TRBJ1-3, with unresolved D. Trimming cost V 7 bases and J 0 bases, with 13 bases left between them. The CDR3 loop spans 15 amino acids. Germline assignment: CDR1 MDHEN and CDR2 SYDVKM. CDR3 protein: CASIQTGISGNTIYF. As DNA, the CDR3 is TGTGCCAGCATCCAAACCGGGATCTCTGGAAACACCATATATTTT.

This clone is a singleton in its sample. The chain carries TRBV19 and TRBJ2-1; TRBD2 is a possible D gene (5 bases). The germline gives CDR1 LNHDA, CDR2 SQIVND (reference sequence). The CDR3 is 15 amino acids. Trimming shortened V by 3 bases and J by 5 bases, and 14 bases separated the two germline ends. Here the CDR3 reads CASSIMSTGDNEQFF. The CDR3 bases are TGTGCCAGTAGTATTATGAGTACCGGGGACAATGAGCAGTTCTTC.

The chain employs TRBV29-1 and TRBJ2-3; 7 bases line up with TRBD2. Germline V gene sequence: CDR1 SQVTM, CDR2 ANQGSEA. V gave up 3 bases and J gave up 2 bases; unmatched junction bases: 8. This CDR3 comprises 15 residues. The CDR3 DNA reads as TGCAGCGTTGACGGACCCCAGCGGGACACAGATACGCAGTATTTT. Translated, it gives CSVDGPQRDTDTQYF.

The chain links TRBV6-5 to TRBJ2-3; 12 positions agree with TRBD2. V dropped 8 bases and J dropped 2; count of bases not matched to a gene: 5. The germline CDR1 and CDR2 sequences are MNHEY and SVGAGI. CDR3 size: 15 residues. In DNA, the CDR3 is TGTGCCAGCTCTGGACTAGCGGGGATCACAGATACGCAGTATTTT. This codes for CASSGLAGITDTQYF.

The chain combines TRBV5-8 with TRBJ2-1, with 14 bases identical to TRBD2. The V segment lost 7 bases and the J segment 6 bases; nucleotides outside the gene matches: 18. Germline CDR1 SGHTS, CDR2 YDEGEE. This CDR3 contains 19 residues. The CDR3 region has the DNA TGTGCCAGCCCCTTAGGACTAGCGGGAGGAGGACCGGGACGCAATGAGCAGTTCTTC. Amino acid sequence: CASPLGLAGGGPGRNEQFF.

The chain combines TRBV7-9 with TRBJ1-6, with D unclear. The CDR3 has 15 residues. The germline V gene has CDR1 SEHNR and CDR2 FQNEAQ (reference sequence). V shed 4 bases and J shed 10 bases, with 17 bases lying between them. For the CDR3, the DNA is TGTGCCAGCAGCTATGGTGAGGGCCGGGGATCACCCCTCCACTTT. Encoded protein: CASSYGEGRGSPLHF.

The chain joins TRBV19 to TRBJ1-1; TRBD1 matches 8 bases. From germline, CDR1 is LNHDA and CDR2 SQIVND (reference sequence). The J segment lost 3 bases and the V segment lost 4 bases, leaving 10 bases of the junction unmatched. The CDR3 has 16 residues. The CDR3: CASSTSGTGRYTEAFF. The CDR3 bases are TGTGCCAGTAGTACCTCGGGGACAGGACGGTACACTGAAGCTTTCTTT.

The genes are TRBV2 and TRBJ2-7; D possibly corresponds to TRBD1 (6 bases). Germline CDR1 reads SNHLY; CDR2 reads FYNNEI. The V end was cut by 8 bases, the J end by 4 bases, with 18 bases between. The CDR3 extends over 14 amino acids. In DNA form, the CDR3 reads TGTGCCAGCGGGTCGGGACAACCAATATACGAGCAGTACTTC. Protein product: CASGSGQPIYEQYF.

The genes are TRBV3-1 (or the pseudogene TRBV3-2) and TRBJ2-1, with D unresolved. The CDR3 length is 15 residues. Germline values: CDR1 LGHDT, CDR2 YNNKEL (reference sequence). Trimming left V 1 base short and J 1 base short, with 8 bases between. The CDR3 region is CASSQGTVSYNEQFF. CDR3 bases: TGTGCCAGCAGCCAAGGAACGGTTTCCTACAATGAGCAGTTCTTC.

The chain joins TRBV7-2 to TRBJ1-5; a possible D gene is TRBD1 (6 bases). The V and J ends lost 4 bases and 2 bases respectively, with 21 bases between them. The CDR3 consists of 18 residues. Germline CDR1 is SGHTA and CDR2 is FQGNSA. In DNA, the CDR3 is TGTGCCAGCAGCTCTTCAACAGGGATGTTAGGCGGCAATCAGCCCCAGCATTTT. It is translated as CASSSSTGMLGGNQPQHF.

The genes are TRBV11-2 and TRBJ1-3; tentatively, D is TRBD1 (5 bases). This CDR3 is built from 15 residues. CDR1 is SGHAT, CDR2 FQNNGV, per germline. The V end was cut by 5 bases, the J end by 3 bases, with 14 bases between. DNA of the CDR3: TGTGCCAGCAGCCAGACAAGGCAGGGTGGAAACACCATATATTTT. Encoded protein: CASSQTRQGGNTIYF.